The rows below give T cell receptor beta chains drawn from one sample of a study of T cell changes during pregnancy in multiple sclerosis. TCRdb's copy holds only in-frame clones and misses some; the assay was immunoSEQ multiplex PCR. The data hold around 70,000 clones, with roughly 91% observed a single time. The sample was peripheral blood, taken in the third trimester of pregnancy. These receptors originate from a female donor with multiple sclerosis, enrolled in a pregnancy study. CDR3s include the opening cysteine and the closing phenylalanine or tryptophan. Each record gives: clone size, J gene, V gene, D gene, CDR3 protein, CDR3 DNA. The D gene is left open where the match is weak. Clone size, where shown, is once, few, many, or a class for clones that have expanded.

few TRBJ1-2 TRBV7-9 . CASSLIGSRGYTF TGTGCCAGCAGCTTAATCGGGAGCCGTGGCTACACCTTC
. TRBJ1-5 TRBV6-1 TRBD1 CASGTVNSNQPQHF TGTGCCAGCGGGACAGTCAATAGCAATCAGCCCCAGCATTTT
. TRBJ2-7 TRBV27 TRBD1 CASSSGTGLAYEQYF TGTGCCAGCAGTTCCGGGACAGGGTTGGCCTACGAGCAGTACTTC
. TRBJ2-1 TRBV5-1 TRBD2 CASSLAIMGGDYPIDEQFF TGCGCCAGCAGCTTGGCCATTATGGGTGGGGACTACCCAATAGATGAGCAGTTCTTC
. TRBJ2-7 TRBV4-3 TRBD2 CASSQGGSRRDEQYF TGCGCCAGCAGCCAAGGCGGGAGTCGCCGCGACGAGCAGTACTTC
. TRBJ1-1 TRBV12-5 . CASGLAQNTEAFF TGTGCTAGTGGTTTAGCCCAGAACACTGAAGCTTTCTTT
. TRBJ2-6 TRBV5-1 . CASSFGPPGANVLTF TGCGCCAGCAGTTTTGGGCCCCCTGGGGCCAACGTCCTGACTTTC
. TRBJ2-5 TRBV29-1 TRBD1 CSVSQGALQETQYF TGCAGCGTTTCTCAGGGGGCCCTTCAAGAGACCCAGTACTTC
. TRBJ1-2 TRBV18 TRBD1 CASSPLDRGRERNYGYTF TGTGCCAGCTCACCCCTGGACAGGGGGCGAGAAAGAAACTATGGCTACACCTTC
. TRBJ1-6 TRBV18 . CASSPAKSWLEPGTPLHF TGTGCCAGCTCACCTGCGAAGAGCTGGCTCGAGCCAGGAACACCCCTCCACTTT
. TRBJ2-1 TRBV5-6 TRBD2 CASSFSGGEQFF TGTGCCAGCAGTTTTTCGGGGGGAGAGCAGTTCTTC
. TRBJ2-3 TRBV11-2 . CASSSKRGIALDTQYF TGTGCCAGCAGCTCCAAAAGGGGGATAGCCCTAGATACGCAGTATTTT
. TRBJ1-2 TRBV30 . CAWSGSNTGEIRSGYTF TGTGCCTGGAGTGGATCTAATACGGGGGAAATTAGGAGTGGCTACACCTTC
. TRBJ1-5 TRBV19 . CASNTRDRPQHF TGTGCCAGTAATACGCGAGATCGGCCCCAGCATTTT
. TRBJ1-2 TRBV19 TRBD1 CASIDRVRGLNYGYTF TGTGCCAGTATCGACAGGGTGAGGGGCCTAAACTATGGCTACACCTTC
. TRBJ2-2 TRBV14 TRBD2 CASSRGLAGTRNTGELFF TGTGCCAGCAGCCGAGGACTAGCGGGGACTAGGAACACCGGGGAGCTGTTTTTT
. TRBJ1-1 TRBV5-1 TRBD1 CASSSGTGGFGTEAFF TGCGCCAGCAGCTCCGGGACAGGGGGGTTTGGCACTGAAGCTTTCTTT
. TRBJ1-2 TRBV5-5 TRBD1 CASSQNYRGYGYTF TGTGCCAGCAGCCAGAATTACAGGGGCTATGGCTACACCTTC
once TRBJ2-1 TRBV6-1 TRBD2 CASSTGLEPTREQFF TGTGCCAGCAGTACCGGACTAGAACCGACTAGGGAGCAGTTCTTC